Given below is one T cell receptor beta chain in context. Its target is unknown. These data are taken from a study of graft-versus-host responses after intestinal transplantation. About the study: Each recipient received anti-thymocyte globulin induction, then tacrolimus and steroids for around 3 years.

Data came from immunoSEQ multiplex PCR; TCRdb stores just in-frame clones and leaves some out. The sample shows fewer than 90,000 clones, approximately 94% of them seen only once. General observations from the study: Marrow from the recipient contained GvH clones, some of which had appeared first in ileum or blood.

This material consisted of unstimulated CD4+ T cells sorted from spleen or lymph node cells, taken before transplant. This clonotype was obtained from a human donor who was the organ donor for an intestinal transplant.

The CDR3 coding sequence is TGTGCCAGCAGCTTATCCCTCGCCGGGGGAGCTTTCTTT. This codes for CASSLSLAGGAFF. This chain links TRBV7-2 with TRBJ1-1; possible D gene TRBD1, 5 bases. This CDR3 comprises 13 residues. Per germline, CDR1 SGHTA and CDR2 FQGNSA. V was clipped by 2 bases and J by 10 bases, with 14 bases between them. Supplemented by reference TRBV7-2 and TRBJ1-1, the full variable domain reads GAGVSQSPSNKVTEKGKDVELRCDPISGHTALYWYRQSLGQGLEFLIYFQGNSAPDKSGLPSDRFSAERTGGSVSTLTIQRTQQEDSAVYLCASSLSLAGGAFFGQGTRLTVV.